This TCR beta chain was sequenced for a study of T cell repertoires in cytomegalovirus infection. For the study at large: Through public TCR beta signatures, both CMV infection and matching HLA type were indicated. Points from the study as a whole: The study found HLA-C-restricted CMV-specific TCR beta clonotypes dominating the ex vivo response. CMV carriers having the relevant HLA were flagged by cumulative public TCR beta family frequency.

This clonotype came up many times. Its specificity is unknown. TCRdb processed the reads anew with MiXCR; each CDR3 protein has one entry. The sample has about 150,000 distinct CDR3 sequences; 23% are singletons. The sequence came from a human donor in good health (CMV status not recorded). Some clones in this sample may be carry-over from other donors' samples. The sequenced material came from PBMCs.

CDR3 DNA: TGCGCCAGCAGCCAACTCCTGGGTGAAAAACTGTTTTTT. It translates to CASSQLLGEKLFF. The chain has TRBV4-1 and TRBJ1-4; D is ambiguous. Trimming removed 2 bases at V and 7 bases at J, with 8 bases between. The length of the CDR3 is 13 residues. Germline V gene lookup returns CDR1 MGHRA and CDR2 YSYEKL.